These 20 T cell receptor beta chains came from one sample sequenced in a study of shared clonotypes between healthy human individuals. Data came from immunoSEQ multiplex PCR; TCRdb stores just in-frame clones and leaves some out. The sample consists of 400,000 to 600,000 clones, around 96% of them appearing once. The sequencing input was naive CD4+ T cells sorted from blood. This sample's subset: CD45RA+ positively selected. The receptors shown here come from a woman in her twenties or thirties in good health.

The J gene is TRBJ2-5, the V gene TRBV18; D call uncertain. The V gene's germline CDR1 is KGHSH and CDR2 LQKENI. Trimming cost V 2 bases and J 4 bases, with 8 bases left between them. The CDR3 is 13 residues long. CDR3 in amino acids: CASSPLEGETQYF. In nucleotides, the CDR3 is TGTGCCAGCTCACCATTGGAAGGAGAGACCCAGTACTTC.

This rearrangement joins TRBV6-1 to TRBJ2-3; D is unresolved. This CDR3 spans 14 amino acids. Germline V gene lookup returns CDR1 MNHNS and CDR2 SASEGT. V was shortened by 4 bases and J by 0 bases, with 8 bases between the two germline ends. For the CDR3, the DNA is TGTGCCAGCAGTGTAACGCAAAGCACAGATACGCAGTATTTT. It encodes CASSVTQSTDTQYF.

This clone was recorded once. V is TRBV28 and J is TRBJ2-7; D not resolved. Germline V lookup: CDR1 MDHEN, CDR2 SYDVKM. The CDR3 loop spans 14 amino acids. Trimming removed 1 base from V and 3 bases from J, with 10 bases in between. In nucleotides, the CDR3 is TGTGCCAGCAGTTTATATAGACGGAACTACGAGCAGTACTTC. Its protein is CASSLYRRNYEQYF.

This clone was counted once. The rearrangement links TRBV2 to TRBJ2-7, with D perhaps matching TRBD1 or TRBD2 (7 bases each). Trimming removed 5 bases from V and 6 bases from J, with 26 bases in between. The CDR3 loop spans 17 amino acids. The germline V gene encodes CDR1 SNHLY and CDR2 FYNNEI. Written as DNA, the CDR3 is TGTGCCAGCAGTAATACGCAGGGGGTTATCGGGACTATCGAGCAGTACTTC. Residues: CASSNTQGVIGTIEQYF.

V usage is TRBV28 and J usage is TRBJ2-7; D is perhaps TRBD2 (6 bases). Trimming cost V 8 bases and J 4 bases, with 18 bases left between them. There are 14 residues in the CDR3. From germline, CDR1 is MDHEN and CDR2 SYDVKM. The CDR3 region has the DNA TGTGCCAGCTTCTCGGCGGGATGGAGGTACGAGCAGTACTTC. It encodes CASFSAGWRYEQYF.

The CDR3 loop is CASSFPRGREPKNIQYF. The CDR3 nucleotides are TGTGCCAGCAGCTTTCCCAGGGGCAGGGAGCCCAAAAACATTCAGTACTTC. The chain recombines TRBV21-1 with TRBJ2-4; the table gives TRBD1 as D, unverified against the DNA. TRBV21-1 is assigned pseudogene status. This CDR3 comprises 17 residues.

On this clone itself: Distinct nucleotide sequences in the sample also encode this CDR3. The chain carries TRBV9 and TRBJ2-5, with D perhaps matching TRBD1 or TRBD2 (6 bases each). CDR3 length: 15 residues. Germline CDR1 and CDR2: SGDLS and YYNGEE. V gave up 0 bases and J gave up 4 bases, with 13 bases separating them. CDR3 DNA: TGTGCCAGCAGCGTAGTCGGGGGCCTATTAGAGACCCAGTACTTC. This gives the protein CASSVVGGLLETQYF.

The chain employs TRBV19 and TRBJ2-7, with TRBD1 as a possible D gene (6 bases). V was trimmed by 2 bases and J by 3 bases, leaving 14 bases between them. CDR3 length equals 15 residues. In germline, CDR1 is LNHDA, CDR2 SQIVND (reference sequence). The CDR3 sequence: CASSISDSRNYEQYF. The CDR3 nucleotides read TGTGCCAGTAGTATATCGGACAGCAGAAACTACGAGCAGTACTTC.

The rearrangement links TRBV4-1 to TRBJ2-7, with 8 bases fitting TRBD2. Germline assignment: CDR1 MGHRA and CDR2 YSYEKL. J lost 7 bases, V lost 3 bases, and 14 bases had no gene match. The CDR3 has 16 amino acids. The CDR3 spells CASSQKRPRLAREQYF. The DNA for the CDR3 is TGCGCCAGCAGCCAGAAGAGACCGAGACTAGCGAGAGAGCAGTACTTC.

The V gene is TRBV19, the J gene TRBJ1-3, with TRBD1 as a possible D gene (6 bases). Germline V lookup: CDR1 LNHDA, CDR2 SQIVND (reference sequence). The CDR3 consists of 15 residues. With 7 bases removed from V and 2 bases from J, the gap between germline ends came to 15 bases. The CDR3: CASTLGPGAGNTIYF. Here the CDR3 DNA reads TGTGCCAGTACCCTAGGGCCAGGGGCTGGAAACACCATATATTTT.

The CDR3 region is CASSQKRRGHEQYF. DNA for the CDR3: TGTGCCAGCAGCCAGAAACGAAGGGGCCACGAGCAGTACTTC. The chain recombines TRBV16 with TRBJ2-7, with D possibly TRBD1 on 5 matching bases. Deletions cut 3 bases from V and 5 bases from J, with 14 bases between. This CDR3 contains 14 residues. Germline CDR1 reads KGHSY; CDR2 reads FQNENV.

This chain joins TRBV7-8 and TRBJ2-1; either TRBD1 or TRBD2 may fit D (6 bases each). Per germline, CDR1 SGHVS and CDR2 FQNEAQ. V lost 0 bases and J 4 bases, leaving 13 bases between the germline ends. CDR3 size: 16 residues. In DNA form, the CDR3 reads TGTGCCAGCAGCTTAGCGGGGGGCCTACTATACAATGAGCAGTTCTTC. This encodes CASSLAGGLLYNEQFF.

The V gene is TRBV28, the J gene TRBJ2-1; 9 positions match TRBD2. Germline V gives CDR1 MDHEN, CDR2 SYDVKM. The CDR3 runs 17 residues. V lost 6 bases and J lost 9; bases outside the gene matches: 18. The CDR3 region has the DNA TGTGCCAGCAGAAAAGATTTAGCGGGAGTCACCATAGGTGAGCAGTTCTTC. This gives the protein CASRKDLAGVTIGEQFF.

V usage is TRBV6-5 and J usage is TRBJ2-7, with 8 positions matching TRBD1. The CDR3 contains 14 residues. Germline CDR1 and CDR2: MNHEY and SVGAGI. Trimming at V came to 6 bases and at J to 3 bases, leaving 7 bases not matched to a gene. CDR3 in amino acids: CASSPAGGIYEQYF. The CDR3 bases are TGTGCCAGCAGCCCTGCAGGGGGCATCTACGAGCAGTACTTC.

Only a few counts were recorded for this clone. This rearrangement joins TRBV9 to TRBJ1-2; TRBD1 aligns across 7 bases. The trim removed 5 bases at V and 0 bases at J, leaving 7 bases unmatched. CDR1 is SGDLS and CDR2 is YYNGEE in the germline V gene. The CDR3 totals 15 residues. CDR3 in amino acids: CASSGTAPANYGYTF. CDR3 coding DNA: TGTGCCAGCAGTGGGACAGCCCCGGCTAACTATGGCTACACCTTC.

The CDR3 protein is CASRVNGQESSYEQYF. The DNA for the CDR3 is TGTGCCAGTAGGGTAAACGGACAGGAGAGCTCCTACGAGCAGTACTTC. The chain couples TRBV19 to TRBJ2-5, with TRBD1 matching 7 bases. The end of the DNA aligns better with TRBJ2-7, so the J call may be wrong. CDR1 is LNHDA and CDR2 is SQIVND in the germline V gene (reference sequence). This CDR3 is 16 amino acids long.

This clone was detected a few times. The chain employs TRBV4-2 and TRBJ1-1; tentatively, D is TRBD1 (6 bases). V shed 1 base and J shed 11 bases, with 11 bases lying between them. Germline V gene data show CDR1 as LGHNA and CDR2 as YNFKEQ. CDR3 length: 12 residues. CDR3 nucleotides: TGTGCCAGCAGCCAAGTATCAGGGGATGCTTTCTTT. Encoded protein: CASSQVSGDAFF.

The rearrangement joins TRBV12-5 to TRBJ2-3; no clear D gene. The ends were cut back, 1 base at V and 3 bases at J, with 2 bases in the middle. The CDR3 length is 12 residues. CDR1 and CDR2 from the germline V gene are LGHNT and FRNRAP. Here the CDR3 reads CASGLETDTQYF. In nucleotides, the CDR3 is TGTGCTAGTGGTTTGGAGACAGATACGCAGTATTTT.

The chain joins TRBV10-3 to TRBJ1-6; 7 positions agree with TRBD1. The CDR3 runs to 15 residues. The V segment lost 6 bases and the J segment 0 bases; nucleotides outside the gene matches: 2. CDR1 and CDR2 from the germline V gene are ENHRY and SYGVKD. This chain's CDR3 is CAISWDSSYNSPLHF. The CDR3 nucleotides read TGTGCCATCAGCTGGGACAGCTCCTATAATTCACCCCTCCACTTT.

V usage is TRBV28 and J usage is TRBJ2-3; 8 nucleotides line up with TRBD1. Trimming removed 5 bases from V and 3 bases from J; junction bases left unmatched: 7. Germline loops: CDR1 MDHEN, CDR2 SYDVKM. The length of the CDR3 is 15 residues. CDR3 in amino acids: CASSPGQGRTDTQYF. DNA for the CDR3: TGTGCCAGCAGTCCTGGACAGGGTAGAACAGATACGCAGTATTTT.